Listed here are 23 T cell receptor beta chains from one sample, sequenced in a study of shared clonotypes between healthy human individuals. The protocol was immunoSEQ multiplex PCR, while the TCRdb copy is restricted to in-frame clones and leaves out a portion. The repertoire includes around 2.5 million clones, over 85% of them detected once, and 0.36% sits in the top ten. Sequencing was performed on naive CD4+ T cells from PBMCs. The subset here: CD45RA+ positively selected. All receptors derive from a man younger than 30 in good health. Some clones in this sample may be carry-over from other donors' samples.

This chain connects TRBV7-9 to TRBJ2-2, with D perhaps TRBD1 (5 bases). This CDR3 spans 15 amino acids. Germline V CDR1 and CDR2: SEHNR, FQNEAQ (reference sequence). Trimming shortened V by 3 bases and J by 0 bases, and 8 bases separated the two germline ends. This CDR3 is CASSFRQTNTGELFF. In nucleotides, the CDR3 is TGTGCCAGCAGCTTCAGACAGACGAACACCGGGGAGCTGTTTTTT.

This clone occurred a few times. The chain is built from TRBV5-1 and TRBJ2-2; D gene unclear. This CDR3 region has 17 residues. V shed 4 bases and J shed 0 bases, with 16 bases lying between them. Per germline, CDR1 SGHRS and CDR2 YFSETQ. CDR3 amino acids: CASSRVAGEANTGELFF. CDR3 in DNA: TGCGCCAGCAGCAGGGTTGCCGGAGAAGCGAACACCGGGGAGCTGTTTTTT.

This clone was detected only a few times. The sample carries other DNA sequences with the same CDR3. CDR3 sequence: CASSLPGTANTEAFF. CDR3 in DNA: TGTGCCAGCAGTTTACCCGGGACAGCGAACACTGAAGCTTTCTTT. The V call is TRBV28, the J call TRBJ1-1; 7 bases align to TRBD1. CDR3 length equals 15 residues. Germline V gene sequence: CDR1 MDHEN, CDR2 SYDVKM. V lost 2 bases and J lost 1; bases outside the gene matches: 4.

Comments on this clone: This sample includes further DNA sequences coding for the same CDR3. V is TRBV9 and J is TRBJ1-1; possible D gene TRBD1, 6 bases. Trimming took 3 bases from V and 3 from J, leaving 9 bases between them. Per the germline V gene, CDR1 is SGDLS and CDR2 is YYNGEE. This CDR3 comprises 13 residues. CDR3 sequence (DNA): TGTGCCAGCAGCGCTGGACAGCACACTGAAGCTTTCTTT. Amino acids: CASSAGQHTEAFF.

The V call is TRBV28, the J call TRBJ2-7; D perhaps matches TRBD2 (5 bases). The CDR3 contains 16 residues. The V end lost 5 bases, the J end lost 4 bases, and 21 bases lay between the germline ends. Germline V gene sequence: CDR1 MDHEN, CDR2 SYDVKM. CDR3 sequence: CASSLTGLRAKYEQYF. As DNA, the CDR3 is TGTGCCAGCAGTCTTACGGGTTTGAGGGCAAAGTACGAGCAGTACTTC.

The chain is built from TRBV5-6 and TRBJ2-5; D gene unclear. The V end lost 2 bases, the J end lost 3 bases, and 8 bases lay between the germline ends. The CDR3 runs to 13 residues. The germline V gene encodes CDR1 SGHDT and CDR2 YYEEEE. The CDR3 reads CASSFPEKETQYF. CDR3 bases: TGTGCCAGCAGCTTTCCTGAAAAAGAGACCCAGTACTTC.

The chain joins TRBV5-4 to TRBJ2-5; D is unclear. V was shortened by 2 bases and J by 5 bases, with 19 bases between the two germline ends. CDR1 is SGHNT, CDR2 YYREEE, per germline (reference sequence). This CDR3 has 16 residues. The chain's CDR3 is CASSLPGPSRLETQYF. In DNA, the CDR3 is TGTGCCAGCAGCTTACCCGGACCGAGCCGCTTGGAGACCCAGTACTTC.

As to this clone: Other nucleotide sequences from this sample produce the same CDR3. The gene calls are TRBV18 and TRBJ1-3; 7 bases agree with TRBD1. The CDR3 runs 14 residues. The V and J ends lost 3 bases and 4 bases, in that order; junction bases with no gene match: 3. CDR1 is KGHSH, CDR2 LQKENI, per germline. In DNA form, the CDR3 reads TGTGCCAGCTCACCCCTGGACAGGGGAAACACCATATATTTT. Amino acids: CASSPLDRGNTIYF.

The chain carries TRBV5-1 and TRBJ1-4; D remains unclear. Germline V gene lookup returns CDR1 SGHRS and CDR2 YFSETQ. The CDR3 length is 16 residues. V dropped 4 bases and J dropped 3 bases, with 16 bases sitting between them. The CDR3 DNA is TGCGCCAGCAGCACTCTATCGGGTGCCTCTAATGAAAAACTGTTTTTT. This sequence encodes CASSTLSGASNEKLFF.

The chain links TRBV14 to TRBJ2-5; 12 nucleotides align to TRBD2. CDR1 is SGHDN and CDR2 is FVKESK in the germline V gene. CDR3 length: 16 residues. The J segment lost 5 bases and the V segment lost 4 bases, leaving 8 bases of the junction unmatched. CDR3 DNA: TGTGCCAGCAGCCCTCTAGCGGGAGGGCCGGTTGAGACCCAGTACTTC. Translating gives CASSPLAGGPVETQYF.

In regard to this clone: This CDR3 is also generated by other DNA sequences in the sample. V is TRBV28 and J is TRBJ1-5, with TRBD1 matching 9 bases. Trimming removed 6 bases from V and 0 bases from J; junction bases left unmatched: 3. CDR1 is MDHEN, CDR2 SYDVKM, per germline. The CDR3 sequence is 15 residues long. This CDR3 is CASSPGQGSNQPQHF. CDR3 sequence (DNA): TGTGCCAGCAGCCCGGGACAGGGTAGCAATCAGCCCCAGCATTTT.

The rearrangement joins TRBV19 to TRBJ1-5; D may be TRBD1 (5 bases). Per germline, CDR1 LNHDA and CDR2 SQIVND (reference sequence). This CDR3 is 14 amino acids long. Trimming stripped 7 bases from V and 9 bases from J, with 19 bases between. CDR3: CASNRPGAKWPQHF. The CDR3 DNA reads as TGTGCCAGTAACCGACCCGGGGCGAAATGGCCCCAGCATTTT.

This chain links TRBV29-1 with TRBJ2-7, with 8 nucleotides matching TRBD1. Germline lookup yields CDR1 SQVTM and CDR2 ANQGSEA. V was clipped by 0 bases and J by 4 bases; unmatched bases: 11. The CDR3 runs to 16 residues. This chain's CDR3 is CSVEDLDRARGYEQYF. The CDR3 nucleotides are TGCAGCGTTGAAGATCTGGACAGGGCGAGAGGATACGAGCAGTACTTC.

The V call is TRBV5-1, the J call TRBJ2-3; D may be TRBD1 (6 bases). Between the trimmed V and J ends, which lost 9 bases and 1 base, there was a span of 15 bases. Looked up from germline, CDR1 is SGHRS and CDR2 is YFSETQ. CDR3 length: 14 residues. The CDR3 sequence is CATASRGGTDTQYF. The CDR3 DNA sequence: TGCGCCACCGCCTCCAGGGGTGGCACAGATACGCAGTATTTT.

The rearrangement joins TRBV30 to TRBJ2-2, with 9 nucleotides matching TRBD2. This CDR3 comprises 15 residues. Germline CDR1 and CDR2: GTSNPN and SVGIG (reference sequence). J lost 4 bases, V lost 5 bases, and 8 bases had no gene match. The CDR3 is CAWQKAGGPTGELFF. The CDR3 DNA sequence: TGTGCCTGGCAAAAGGCGGGAGGGCCCACCGGGGAGCTGTTTTTT.

The chain is built from TRBV28 and TRBJ1-5; TRBD1 agrees at 8 bases. The J segment lost 7 bases and the V segment lost 6 bases, leaving 8 bases of the junction unmatched. The germline V gene has CDR1 MDHEN and CDR2 SYDVKM. This CDR3 comprises 14 residues. The CDR3 DNA is TGTGCCAGCAGGAGGACAGGGAAAATGCAGCCCCAGCATTTT. Residues: CASRRTGKMQPQHF.

The chain recombines TRBV14 with TRBJ2-1; 8 nucleotides line up with TRBD2. After removal of 0 bases from V and 7 bases from J, the junction contained 17 bases not matched to a gene. Per the germline V gene, CDR1 is SGHDN and CDR2 is FVKESK. CDR3 length equals 19 residues. The DNA for the CDR3 is TGTGCCAGCAGCCAAGATAGCGGGACGATTTTAACGAAATCAAATGAGCAGTTCTTC. It translates to CASSQDSGTILTKSNEQFF.

CDR3 region: CASSRHSEGLAGGWGQFF. The CDR3 DNA follows: TGCGCCAGCAGCCGGCACTCTGAGGGGCTAGCGGGAGGATGGGGGCAGTTCTTC. The rearrangement links TRBV4-1 to TRBJ2-1, with 11 nucleotides matching TRBD2. This CDR3 comprises 18 residues. The V and J ends lost 4 bases and 12 bases, in that order; junction bases with no gene match: 20. From germline, CDR1 is MGHRA and CDR2 YSYEKL.

The chain is built from TRBV18 and TRBJ1-3; D gene unclear. V was shortened by 3 bases and J by 0 bases, with 12 bases between the two germline ends. Germline V gene lookup returns CDR1 KGHSH and CDR2 LQKENI. This CDR3 spans 16 amino acids. The CDR3: CASSPPNGLSGNTIYF. CDR3 coding DNA: TGTGCCAGCTCACCGCCAAATGGACTCTCTGGAAACACCATATATTTT.

A remark on this clone: Other DNA sequences in this specimen translate into the identical CDR3. This chain links TRBV20-1 with TRBJ2-3; D gene ambiguous. From germline, CDR1 is DFQATT and CDR2 SNEGSKA (reference sequence). The CDR3 sequence is 11 residues long. V was clipped by 6 bases and J by 4 bases, with 8 bases between them. The CDR3 reads CSAPRADTQYF. CDR3 DNA sequence: TGCAGTGCCCCCCGGGCAGATACGCAGTATTTT.

This chain connects TRBV5-6 to TRBJ2-5, with a tentative D call TRBD2 (6 bases). The CDR3 sequence is 14 residues long. Trimming took off 0 bases at V and 5 bases at J, with 11 bases between the two ends. Germline V gives CDR1 SGHDT, CDR2 YYEEEE. The CDR3 protein is CASSLVPSVETQYF. For the CDR3, the DNA is TGTGCCAGCAGCTTGGTCCCTAGCGTTGAGACCCAGTACTTC.

V and J are TRBV7-2 and TRBJ1-5, with D tentatively TRBD1 (5 bases). The CDR3 runs to 15 residues. The germline gives CDR1 SGHTA, CDR2 FQGNSA. Trimming took 1 base from V and 7 from J, leaving 14 bases between them. As DNA, the CDR3 is TGTGCCAGCAGCTTAGTGGGGCAGGTCGGGCAGCCCCAGCATTTT. It encodes CASSLVGQVGQPQHF.

V gene TRBV7-3 combines with J gene TRBJ2-3, with unresolved D. This CDR3 is 14 amino acids long. The germline V gene has CDR1 SGHTA and CDR2 FQGTGA. V lost 1 base to trimming and J lost 2 bases, with 7 bases between them. CDR3 nucleotides: TGTGCCAGCAGCTTAAGCGGCACCACAGATACGCAGTATTTT. It specifies CASSLSGTTDTQYF.